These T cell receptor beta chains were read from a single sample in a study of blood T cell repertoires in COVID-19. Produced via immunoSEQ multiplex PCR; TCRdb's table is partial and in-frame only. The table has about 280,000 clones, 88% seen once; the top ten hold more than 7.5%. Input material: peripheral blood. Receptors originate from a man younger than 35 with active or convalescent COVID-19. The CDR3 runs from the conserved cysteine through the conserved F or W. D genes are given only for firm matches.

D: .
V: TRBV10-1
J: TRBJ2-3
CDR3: CASSESGDTQYF

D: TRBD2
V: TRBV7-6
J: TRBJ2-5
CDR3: CASSPGTSGGTTQYF

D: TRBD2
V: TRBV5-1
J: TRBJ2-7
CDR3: CASSFPLAGDPYEQYF

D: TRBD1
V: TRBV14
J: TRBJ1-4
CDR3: CASSLRTGATNEKLFF

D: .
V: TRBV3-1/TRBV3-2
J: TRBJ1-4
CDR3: CASSFKGGTNEKLFF

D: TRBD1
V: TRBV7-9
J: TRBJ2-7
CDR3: CASSLAGTGSYEQYF

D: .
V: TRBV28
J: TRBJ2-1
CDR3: CASLTGTLSYNEQFF

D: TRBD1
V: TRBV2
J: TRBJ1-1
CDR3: CASSQGAVNTEAFF

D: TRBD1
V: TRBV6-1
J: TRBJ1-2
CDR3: CASSEILRDSHYGYTF

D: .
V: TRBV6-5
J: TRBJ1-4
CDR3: CASRGLNEKLFF

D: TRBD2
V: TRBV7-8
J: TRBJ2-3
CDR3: CASSLEAGGITDTQYF

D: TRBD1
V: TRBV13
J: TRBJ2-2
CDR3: CASSRSDETGAGELFF

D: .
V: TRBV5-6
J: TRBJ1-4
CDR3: CASSQNEKLFF

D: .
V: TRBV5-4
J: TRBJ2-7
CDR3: CASSSLGKSPYEQYF

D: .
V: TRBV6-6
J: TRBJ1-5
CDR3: CASSYSDAGNQPQHF

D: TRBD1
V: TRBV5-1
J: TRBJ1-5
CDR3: CASSPGQPNQPQHF